Reported below is one T cell receptor (beta chain). The CDR3 has 14 residues. The germline V gene has CDR1 SNHLY and CDR2 FYNNEI. V lost 7 bases and J lost 0, with 10 bases in between. Assay: immunoSEQ multiplex PCR; the TCRdb copy retains only in-frame clones and omits some. The data contain hundreds of thousands of clones, approximately 90% of them singletons. This sample was taken from a study of blood T cell repertoires in COVID-19. The chain has TRBV2 and TRBJ1-3; the D is unclear. The material sequenced was peripheral blood. The sequence came from a woman in her late teens or twenties who had recovered from COVID-19. CDR3 nucleotides: TGTGCCAGCAAGGAACAGCTCTCTGGAAACACCATATATTTT. Protein product: CASKEQLSGNTIYF.